This TCR beta chain was sequenced for a study of cytomegalovirus exposure and HLA in healthy donors (dated by TCRdb to about 2017). In the study overall: According to an earlier analysis of around 600 of the donors, 150 million to 200 million T cells yielded roughly 110 million unique TCR beta sequences and 276 Gb of sequence data. An early release covering some 640 HLA-typed donors comprised about 300 gigabases of sequencing data and about 90 million unique TCR sequences. Of the 350 to 450 genotyped donors, 65% to 90% were placed in the genetic ancestry cluster associated with self-reported Caucasian donors. The study aimed to test whether cataloging public T cell receptors could reveal signatures of past pathogen exposure. Using immunosequencing, the study profiled T cell repertoires from 500 to 800 subjects and related those repertoires to cytomegalovirus serostatus. Along with the approximately 650-subject first cohort, a separate validation cohort of over a hundred different subjects was used. To predict cytomegalovirus infection status, the study brought together high-throughput TCR immunosequencing, statistical association of individual TCRs with disease status, and machine learning. To study patterns of TCR occurrence, a later analysis re-analyzed previously published TCR beta repertoires from hundreds of donors and added high-resolution HLA genotyping. Rather than drawing on any new phenotypic data, the later analysis identified candidate immune exposures from TCR beta sequences and the way those sequences occurred across donors. An earlier analysis of 500 to 650 of the donors applied high-throughput TCR beta sequencing to assess whether each TCR beta V gene segment acted as functional or pseudogenic. Donor age, sex, ethnicity and CMV serostatus were compiled together with the repertoire data. A later genetic analysis used genome-wide SNP genotypes for about 60% of the roughly 670 donors, treating that subset as a discovery cohort. Every repertoire in the discovery cohort had been generated on one and the same sequencing platform. HLA typing included class I and class II loci at four-digit resolution. The number of typed donors differed by locus: about 620-640 for A, B, C, DRB1 and DQB1; some 500 for DQA1; approximately 610 for DPA1; and around 450 for DPB1. Because of strong linkage in the cohort, roughly five DR-DQ haplotypes were treated as single units for association and clustering. Across under 500 genotyped donors of the cohort, an average of roughly 250,000 unique TCR beta nucleotide sequences per donor were sequenced, and 15% to 20% of those sequences were non-productive. Summary of the overall study and its limitations: A later analysis found that TCR association rates varied across HLA loci, with DRB1 alleles showing the most associated TCRs and HLA-C alleles the fewest. Roughly uniform sequencing depth across donors was assumed in presence/absence analyses, although this assumption may not hold. Most TCR sequences were seen in very few donors, while some public TCRs were found in many individuals. Some IMGT-functional V segments, including TRBV6-2 and TRBV6-3, could not be distinguished by the 87-base-pair reads and were therefore excluded. In the study, 150 to 200 TCR beta chains were listed as associated with cytomegalovirus. For the cohort, immune exposure information was limited to CMV serostatus. The earlier analysis of some 560 of the donors excluded around 17 rarely observed V segments, including chromosome 9 orphons, because counts were too low. A further reported finding was that TCR beta sequences accurately predicted the HLA-A and HLA-B alleles for most subjects in the first cohort. The sequencing pipeline was judged likely to have produced a cluster of highly shared sequence variants as a technical artifact. A later genetic analysis associated a missense DCLRE1C variant with V-gene and J-gene trimming of TCR beta chains, and an independent cohort replicated the association. The classifier was reported to diagnose cytomegalovirus status with high specificity and sensitivity in both the original and validation cohorts. A later analysis found that HLA-associated TCR beta chains were more clonally expanded and had lower generation probabilities than equally common non-associated chains. Only TCR beta chains were sequenced in this cohort, and the absence of alpha or paired-chain data limited detectable features. Strong co-occurrence of HLA alleles, especially DR and DQ, made assigning TCR associations to individual alleles difficult. In an earlier analysis of some 550 of the donors, most TCR beta V segments were observed in productive rearrangements about 90% or about 30% of the time, broadly matching IMGT annotations. At a false discovery rate of 0.05, a later analysis linked about 16,000 TCR beta sequences to specific HLA alleles. According to a later analysis, parvovirus B19, influenza, CMV and Epstein-Barr virus appeared linked to several top co-occurrence clusters. Most CMV-associated TCR beta chains appeared to be HLA-restricted in a later analysis, and the HLA associations seemed to be driven largely by CMV exposure. In vitro tests confirmed that a few of the cytomegalovirus-associated TCR beta chains recognize cytomegalovirus antigens. In a later genetic analysis, fewer N-insertions in productive TCRs were reported among donors in an Asian-associated ancestry cluster than the roughly 640-donor mean. Correlated functional status among segregating V segments might reflect linkage disequilibrium, but an unknown experimental factor could not be ruled out. HLA typing was unavailable for some donors at each locus, so association tests used only the typed subset. The authors suggested that the approach could potentially be generalized to other disease states and immunological phenotypes.

Libraries were built with the immunoSEQ multiplex PCR assay. A mixture of 60 forward primers for TCR Vbeta segments and 13 reverse primers for TCR Jbeta segments was used in the multiplex PCR. Amplification of the CDR3 region of rearranged TCR beta genes was performed with a multiplex PCR assay on genomic DNA. The Illumina HiSeq System was used to sequence the amplified TCR beta libraries as 87-base-pair reads. The original methods were these. A later analysis counted about 80 million unique TCR beta chains across the 690 or so repertoires, and approximately 11 million of these chains were shared by at least two donors. To remove PCR and sequencing errors, raw reads were error-corrected and collapsed into unique sequences using a nearest-neighbor algorithm that merged closely related sequences. To assign V, D and J gene segments, CDR3 sequences were aligned to IMGT reference sequences. For a sequence to be retained, at least a six-nucleotide match to both a V gene segment and a J gene segment was required. Rearrangements were classified as productive when the CDR3 lacked stop codons and remained in frame with V and J, and all other rearrangements were classified as non-productive. CDR3 was defined according to IMGT convention as the region running from the second conserved V-encoded cysteine to the conserved J-encoded phenylalanine. The earlier analysis of 500 to 750 of the donors excluded any sequence lacking an unambiguous match to a single V gene segment. An earlier analysis of fewer than 750 of the donors called V segments functional above 56.7% productive rearrangements and segregating when the between-donor standard deviation exceeded 5%. A statistical classification framework was built to diagnose cytomegalovirus status from the catalog of TCR beta chain sequences. In a later analysis, V and J genes were assigned by comparing TCR nucleotide sequences against IMGT/GENE-DB human TR gene sequences. In a later analysis, CDR3 sequences and most-parsimonious VDJ recombination scenarios were assigned using the TCRdist pipeline. In a later analysis, every TCR beta chain was defined by the combination of its CDR3 amino acid sequence and its V-gene family, and reads without a unique V-gene family were dropped. As a way to deal with suspected cross-contamination and a sequencing artifact, a later analysis dropped hundreds of nucleotide sequences that were highly shared and had low generation probability. A later analysis calculated a clonal expansion index for each public chain from normalized within-repertoire ranks of inferred template counts. In a later analysis, generation probabilities were computed with a VDJ recombination model fitted to out-of-frame rearrangements, and the resulting probabilities were checked against IGoR. A later analysis scored TCR-TCR, TCR-HLA and TCR-CMV co-occurrence with hypergeometric tests, applying a repertoire-size bias correction to TCR pairs. A later analysis estimated false discovery rates by permuting HLA or CMV assignments 20 times. In a later analysis, co-occurring TCRs were grouped using DBSCAN, with TCRdist sequence similarity added in when clustering inside HLA-allele-positive subsets. Repertoires with fewer than 30,000 or more than 120,000 public chains were left out of co-occurrence clustering, as were about five repertoires with anomalous nucleotide sharing. Imported from immuneACCESS, the table was reduced by TCRdb to in-frame sequences with V and J called. These copies leave out some clones; in studies compared against another copy, an unresolved V gene accounts for under half, and the cause of the remainder is not known. V, J and clone size were drawn from that table, and D and trimming were deduced from the DNA. The table for this sample shows about 77,000 clones. Roughly 13% of the sample is in the top ten clones.

In total, 630 or so healthy bone marrow donors made up the cohort. At the time of sampling, every cohort member was nominally healthy, though immune exposures that went unrecorded were likely present. The donor tested CMV seropositive, placing the donor among the 289 seropositive members of the cohort. Each donor provided a peripheral blood sample, and peripheral blood mononuclear cells were used for TCR beta sequencing. The Qiagen DNeasy Blood Extraction Kit was used to extract genomic DNA from the blood cell samples. CDR1 and CDR2, looked up from the germline V gene, are MDHEN and SYDVKM. Counted from cysteine to phenylalanine, this CDR3 has 11 amino acids. This entry keeps only the CDR3 DNA: 33 bases, framed from base 1. The junction shows trimming of 7 bases on V and 5 bases on J, plus 7 bases between the germline ends. Remarks on this clone: Its recognized antigen is unknown.

This sequence originates from a man aged 45 to 65 in good health and CMV-seropositive. The V and J genes are TRBV28 and TRBJ2-3, with the D gene not clear enough to name. The sample comprised PBMCs. The nucleotide sequence reads TGTGCCAGCACCCTAAGAGATACGCAGTATTTT. Translated, it reads CASTLRDTQYF.